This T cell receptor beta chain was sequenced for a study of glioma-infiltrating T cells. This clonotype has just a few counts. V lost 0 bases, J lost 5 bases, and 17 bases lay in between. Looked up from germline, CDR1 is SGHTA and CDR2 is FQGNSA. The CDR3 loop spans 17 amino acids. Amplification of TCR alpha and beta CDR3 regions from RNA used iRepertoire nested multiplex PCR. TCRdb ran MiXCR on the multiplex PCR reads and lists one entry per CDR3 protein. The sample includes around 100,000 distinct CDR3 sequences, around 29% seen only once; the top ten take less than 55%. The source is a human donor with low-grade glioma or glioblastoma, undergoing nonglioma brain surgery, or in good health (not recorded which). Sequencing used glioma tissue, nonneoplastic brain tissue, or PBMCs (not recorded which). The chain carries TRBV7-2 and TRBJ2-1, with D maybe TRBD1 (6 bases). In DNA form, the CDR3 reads TGTGCCAGCAGCTTAGCGCTTACGGGGAAGGGGGACAATGAGCAGTTCTTC. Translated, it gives CASSLALTGKGDNEQFF.